The entry below gives a single T cell receptor (beta chain) sequence along with its context. The antigen is not known. One junction end disagrees with the germline gene, perhaps due to a read error. The source of the sample is a study of T cell repertoires in cytomegalovirus infection. This CDR3 spans 15 amino acids. The V gene's germline CDR1 is SGHVS and CDR2 FNYEAQ. MiXCR, run by TCRdb on the reads, gives a single entry per CDR3 protein. The data show about a million distinct CDR3 sequences, approximately 33% seen once. The chain couples TRBV7-6 to TRBJ2-1; D unclear. This specimen was cultured CD8+ T cells from PBMCs, taken from culture after CMV antigen stimulation. The origin of this receptor is a human donor in good health (CMV status not recorded). Some clones in this sample may be carry-over from other donors' samples. CDR3 sequence reads: CTSSLKGVFYNEQFF. CDR3 DNA sequence: TGTACCAGCAGCTTAAAAGGAGTTTTCTACAATGAGCAGTTCTTC.